This T cell receptor (beta chain) comes out of a study of OX40 agonist ivuxolimab in advanced cancers. The overall study: Prior therapy, whether anti-PD-1, anti-PD-L1 or anti-CTLA-4, was allowed, and less than 45% had some.

Whole-study results and caveats: At 0.1 to 3.0 mg/kg and by week 6, clonal expansion occurred in CD4+ and CD8+ blood T cells. Fewer expanded clones were found on average in CD4+ than in CD8+ T cells.

Some clones are missing from TCRdb's copy, which holds only in-frame ones; the method was immunoSEQ multiplex PCR. In the table there are some 65,000 clones, about 85% of which are singletons. Comments on this clone: Its antigen remains unidentified.

The CDR3 consists of 14 residues. V was cut by 4 bases and J by 0 bases, with 7 bases left in between. From germline, CDR1 is WSHSY and CDR2 SAAADI. J is TRBJ2-1 and V is TRBV10-2; no firm D call. This TCR was sampled from an adult with an advanced solid tumor such as melanoma, head and neck, liver or kidney cancer. The source material was CD4+ or CD8+ T cells sorted from blood, sampled in a trial of the OX40 agonist ivuxolimab. The CDR3 protein is CASSAAGSYNEQFF. The CDR3 coding sequence is TGCGCCAGCAGTGCTGCTGGCTCCTACAATGAGCAGTTCTTC.